This TCR beta chain is from a study of T cell responses to AZD1222 COVID-19 vaccine. Method: immunoSEQ multiplex PCR; TCRdb's copy keeps in-frame clones and lacks some. The data hold 90,000 to 150,000 clones, with approximately 88% observed a single time. The J segment lost 2 bases and the V segment lost 6 bases, leaving 4 bases of the junction unmatched. This CDR3 comprises 15 residues. Germline CDR1 and CDR2: MNHEY and SVGAGI. This clonotype was obtained from an adult in good health. Sequenced material: peripheral blood, taken on day 0 of AZD1222 vaccination. This chain links TRBV6-5 with TRBJ2-3; 11 nucleotides align to TRBD2. The CDR3 coding sequence is TGTGCCAGCAGACTAGCGGGGGAGCTCACAGATACGCAGTATTTT. As protein: CASRLAGELTDTQYF.